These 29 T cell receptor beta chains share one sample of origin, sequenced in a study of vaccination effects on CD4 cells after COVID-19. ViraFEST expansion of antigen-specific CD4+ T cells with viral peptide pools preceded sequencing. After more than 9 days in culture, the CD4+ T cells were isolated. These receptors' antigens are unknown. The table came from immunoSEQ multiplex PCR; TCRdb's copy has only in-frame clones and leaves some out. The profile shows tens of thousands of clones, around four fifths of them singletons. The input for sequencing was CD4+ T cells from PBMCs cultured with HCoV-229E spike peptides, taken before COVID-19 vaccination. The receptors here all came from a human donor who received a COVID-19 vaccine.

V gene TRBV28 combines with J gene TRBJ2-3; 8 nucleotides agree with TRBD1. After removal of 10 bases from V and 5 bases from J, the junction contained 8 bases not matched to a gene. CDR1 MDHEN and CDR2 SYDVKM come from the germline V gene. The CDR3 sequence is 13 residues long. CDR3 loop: CATNRGSIDTQYF. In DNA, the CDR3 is TGTGCCACTAACAGGGGGAGTATAGATACGCAGTATTTT.

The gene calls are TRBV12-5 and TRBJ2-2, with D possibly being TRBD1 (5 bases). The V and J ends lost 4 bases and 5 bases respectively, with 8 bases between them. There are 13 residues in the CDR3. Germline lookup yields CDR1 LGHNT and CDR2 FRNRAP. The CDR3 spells CASGSGHTGELFF. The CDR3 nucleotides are TGTGCTAGTGGTTCCGGACATACCGGGGAGCTGTTTTTT.

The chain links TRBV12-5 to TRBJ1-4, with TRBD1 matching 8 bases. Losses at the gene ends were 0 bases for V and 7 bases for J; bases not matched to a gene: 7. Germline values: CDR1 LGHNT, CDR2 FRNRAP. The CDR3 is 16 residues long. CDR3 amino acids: CASGLVLSGGSEKLFF. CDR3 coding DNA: TGTGCTAGTGGTTTGGTACTTTCAGGGGGCAGTGAAAAACTGTTTTTT.

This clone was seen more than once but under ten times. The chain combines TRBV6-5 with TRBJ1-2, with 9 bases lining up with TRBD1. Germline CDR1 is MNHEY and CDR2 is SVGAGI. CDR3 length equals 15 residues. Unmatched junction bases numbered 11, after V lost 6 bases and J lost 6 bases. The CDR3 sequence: CASSDPGQGSDGYTF. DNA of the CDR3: TGTGCCAGCAGCGATCCGGGACAGGGATCTGATGGCTACACCTTC.

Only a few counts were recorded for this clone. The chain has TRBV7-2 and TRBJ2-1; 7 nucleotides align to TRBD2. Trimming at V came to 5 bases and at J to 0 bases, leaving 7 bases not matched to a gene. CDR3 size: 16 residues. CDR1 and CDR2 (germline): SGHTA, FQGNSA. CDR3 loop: CASSRREGFSYNEQFF. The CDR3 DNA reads TGTGCCAGCAGCCGGAGGGAGGGCTTCTCCTACAATGAGCAGTTCTTC.

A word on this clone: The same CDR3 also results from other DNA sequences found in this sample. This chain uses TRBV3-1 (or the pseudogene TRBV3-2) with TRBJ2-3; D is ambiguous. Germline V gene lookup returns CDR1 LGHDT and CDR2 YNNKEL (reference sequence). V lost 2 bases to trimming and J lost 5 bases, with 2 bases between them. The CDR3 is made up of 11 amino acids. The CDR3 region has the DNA TGTGCCAGCAGCCAACTAGATACGCAGTATTTT. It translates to CASSQLDTQYF.

The CDR3 sequence: CASSFGRGQTGNTIYF. In nucleotides, the CDR3 is TGTGCCAGCAGTTTTGGCCGGGGACAGACTGGAAACACCATATATTTT. The genes are TRBV28 and TRBJ1-3; 7 nucleotides align to TRBD1. CDR1 and CDR2 from the germline V gene are MDHEN and SYDVKM. The ends lost 3 bases at V and 2 bases at J; junction bases unmatched: 7. This CDR3 spans 16 amino acids.

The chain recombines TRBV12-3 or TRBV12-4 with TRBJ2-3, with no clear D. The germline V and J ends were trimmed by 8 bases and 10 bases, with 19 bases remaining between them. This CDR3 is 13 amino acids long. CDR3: CASENKRVMPQYF. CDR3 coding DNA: TGTGCCAGCGAAAATAAACGGGTGATGCCGCAGTATTTT.

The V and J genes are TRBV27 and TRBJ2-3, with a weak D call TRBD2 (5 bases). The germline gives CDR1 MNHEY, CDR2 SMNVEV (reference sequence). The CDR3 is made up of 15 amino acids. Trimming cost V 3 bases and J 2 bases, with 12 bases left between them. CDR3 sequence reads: CASSFTAGYTDTQYF. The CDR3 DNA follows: TGTGCCAGCAGTTTCACGGCGGGTTACACAGATACGCAGTATTTT.

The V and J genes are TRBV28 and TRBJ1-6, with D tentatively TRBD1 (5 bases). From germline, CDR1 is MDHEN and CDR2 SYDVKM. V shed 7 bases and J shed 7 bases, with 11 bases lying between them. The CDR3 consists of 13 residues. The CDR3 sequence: CASKTVLNSPLHF. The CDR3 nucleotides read TGTGCCAGCAAGACAGTACTCAATTCACCCCTCCACTTT.

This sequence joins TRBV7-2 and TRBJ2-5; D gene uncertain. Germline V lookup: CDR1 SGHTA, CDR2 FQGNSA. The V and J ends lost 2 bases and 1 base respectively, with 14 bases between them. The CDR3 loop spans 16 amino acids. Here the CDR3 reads CASSLQVGFPQETQYF. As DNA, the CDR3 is TGTGCCAGCAGCTTACAAGTGGGCTTCCCCCAAGAGACCCAGTACTTC.

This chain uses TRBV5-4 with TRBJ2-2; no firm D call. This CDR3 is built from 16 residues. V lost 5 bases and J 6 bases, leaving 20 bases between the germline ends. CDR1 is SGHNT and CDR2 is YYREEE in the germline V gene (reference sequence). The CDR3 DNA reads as TGTGCCAGCAGGCCTACTGGGGTTGTGTCGGCCGGGGAGCTGTTTTTT. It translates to CASRPTGVVSAGELFF.

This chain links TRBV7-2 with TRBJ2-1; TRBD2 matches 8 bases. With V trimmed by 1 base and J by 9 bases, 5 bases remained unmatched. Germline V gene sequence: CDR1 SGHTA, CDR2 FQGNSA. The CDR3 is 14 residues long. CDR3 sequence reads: CASSLGVAGGEQFF. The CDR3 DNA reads TGTGCCAGCAGCTTAGGTGTTGCGGGGGGTGAGCAGTTCTTC.

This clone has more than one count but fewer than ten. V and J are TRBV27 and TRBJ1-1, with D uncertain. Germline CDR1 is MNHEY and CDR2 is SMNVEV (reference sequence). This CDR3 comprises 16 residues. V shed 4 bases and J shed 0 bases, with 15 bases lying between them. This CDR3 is CASSSGRFGVNTEAFF. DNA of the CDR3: TGTGCCAGCAGTTCGGGTCGCTTTGGAGTGAACACTGAAGCTTTCTTT.

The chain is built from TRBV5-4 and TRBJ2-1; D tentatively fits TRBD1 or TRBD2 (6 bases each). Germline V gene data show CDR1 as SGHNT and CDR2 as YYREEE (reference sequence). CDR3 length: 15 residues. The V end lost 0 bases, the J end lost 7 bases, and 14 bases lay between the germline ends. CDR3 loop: CASSLARGGTNEQFF. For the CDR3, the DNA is TGTGCCAGCAGCTTGGCCAGGGGAGGAACGAATGAGCAGTTCTTC.

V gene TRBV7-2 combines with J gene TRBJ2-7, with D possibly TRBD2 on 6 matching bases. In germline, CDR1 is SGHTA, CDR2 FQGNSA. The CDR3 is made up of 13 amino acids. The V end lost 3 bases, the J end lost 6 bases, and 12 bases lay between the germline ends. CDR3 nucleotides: TGTGCCAGCAGCTTCAGGGAGGCGGGCGAGCAGTACGTC. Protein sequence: CASSFREAGEQYV.

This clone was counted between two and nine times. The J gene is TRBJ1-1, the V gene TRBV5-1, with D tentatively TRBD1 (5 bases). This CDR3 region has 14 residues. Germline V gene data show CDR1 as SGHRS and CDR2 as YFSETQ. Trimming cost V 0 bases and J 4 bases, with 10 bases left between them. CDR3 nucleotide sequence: TGCGCCAGCAGCTTGGTGGGGGACTCCACTGAAGCTTTCTTT. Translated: CASSLVGDSTEAFF.

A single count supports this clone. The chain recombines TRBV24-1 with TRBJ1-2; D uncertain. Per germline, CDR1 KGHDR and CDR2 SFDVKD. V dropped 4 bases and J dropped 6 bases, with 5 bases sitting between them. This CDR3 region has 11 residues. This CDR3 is CATSEPDGYTF. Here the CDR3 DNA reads TGTGCCACCAGTGAGCCAGATGGCTACACCTTC.

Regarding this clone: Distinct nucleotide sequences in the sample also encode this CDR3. CDR3 loop: CASSPQDNQPQHF. CDR3 bases: TGTGCCAGCTCACCACAGGACAATCAGCCCCAGCATTTT. The chain couples TRBV18 to TRBJ1-5; D ambiguous. Germline V lookup: CDR1 KGHSH, CDR2 LQKENI. V was shortened by 1 base and J by 3 bases, with 4 bases between the two germline ends. The CDR3 extends over 13 amino acids.

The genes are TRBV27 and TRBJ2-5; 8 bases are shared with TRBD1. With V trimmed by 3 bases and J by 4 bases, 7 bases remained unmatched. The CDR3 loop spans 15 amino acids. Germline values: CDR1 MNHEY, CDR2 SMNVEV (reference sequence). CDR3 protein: CASSFSGTGGETQYF. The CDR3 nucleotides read TGTGCCAGCAGTTTTTCCGGGACAGGAGGAGAGACCCAGTACTTC.

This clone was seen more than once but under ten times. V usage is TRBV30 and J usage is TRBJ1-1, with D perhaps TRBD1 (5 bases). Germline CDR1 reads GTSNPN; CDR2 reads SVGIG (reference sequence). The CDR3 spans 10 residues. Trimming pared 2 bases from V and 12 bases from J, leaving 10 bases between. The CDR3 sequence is CAWSLTETFF. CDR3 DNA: TGTGCCTGGAGTCTGACAGAGACTTTCTTT.

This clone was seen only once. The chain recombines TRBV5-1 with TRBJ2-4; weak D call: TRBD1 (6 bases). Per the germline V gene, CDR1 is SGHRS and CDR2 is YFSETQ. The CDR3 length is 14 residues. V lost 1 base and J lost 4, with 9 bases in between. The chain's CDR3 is CASSLTTGKNIQYF. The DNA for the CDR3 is TGCGCCAGCAGCTTGACGACAGGTAAAAACATTCAGTACTTC.

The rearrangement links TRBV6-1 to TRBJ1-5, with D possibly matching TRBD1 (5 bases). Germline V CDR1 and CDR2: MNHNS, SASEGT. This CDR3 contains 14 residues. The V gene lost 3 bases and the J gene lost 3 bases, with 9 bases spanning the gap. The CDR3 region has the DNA TGTGCCAGCAGTGAGAGACAGCCCAATCAGCCCCAGCATTTT. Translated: CASSERQPNQPQHF.

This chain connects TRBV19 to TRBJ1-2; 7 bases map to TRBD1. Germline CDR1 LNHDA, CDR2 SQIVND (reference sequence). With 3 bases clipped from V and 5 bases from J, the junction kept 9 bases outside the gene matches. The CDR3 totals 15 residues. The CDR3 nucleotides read TGTGCCAGTAGTATGAAGTTTGGGACAGAATATGGCTACACCTTC. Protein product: CASSMKFGTEYGYTF.

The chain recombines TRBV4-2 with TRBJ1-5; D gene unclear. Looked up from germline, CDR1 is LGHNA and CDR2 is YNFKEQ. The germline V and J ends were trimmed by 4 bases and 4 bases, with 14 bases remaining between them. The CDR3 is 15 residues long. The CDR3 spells CASSPHDQENQPQHF. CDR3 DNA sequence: TGTGCCAGCAGCCCCCATGACCAGGAAAATCAGCCCCAGCATTTT.

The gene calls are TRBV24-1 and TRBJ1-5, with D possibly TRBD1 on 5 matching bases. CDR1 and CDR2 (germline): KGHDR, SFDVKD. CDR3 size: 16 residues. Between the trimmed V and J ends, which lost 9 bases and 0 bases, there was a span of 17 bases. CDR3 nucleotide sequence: TGTGCCACCTCGACTGGGGACCCTTATAGCAATCAGCCCCAGCATTTT. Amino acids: CATSTGDPYSNQPQHF.

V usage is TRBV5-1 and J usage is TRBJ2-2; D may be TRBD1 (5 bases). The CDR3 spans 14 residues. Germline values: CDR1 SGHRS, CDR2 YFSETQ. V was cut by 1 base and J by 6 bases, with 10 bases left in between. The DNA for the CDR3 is TGCGCCAGCAGCTTGCCCAGGGTCTCCGGGGAGCTGTTTTTT. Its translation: CASSLPRVSGELFF.

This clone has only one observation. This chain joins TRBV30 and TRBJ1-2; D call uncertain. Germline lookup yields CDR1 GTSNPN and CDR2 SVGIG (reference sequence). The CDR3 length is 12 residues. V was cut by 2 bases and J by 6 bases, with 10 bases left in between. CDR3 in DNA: TGTGCCTGGAGTCGAGGGTTGGATGGCTACACCTTC. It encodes CAWSRGLDGYTF.

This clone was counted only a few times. Written as DNA, the CDR3 is TGTGCCAGCAGCCGGGATTGGAGTGAGCAGTTCTTC. Protein sequence: CASSRDWSEQFF. The J gene is TRBJ2-1, the V gene TRBV5-5; the D gene is possibly TRBD2 (5 bases). The germline CDR1 and CDR2 sequences are SGHKS and YYEKEE (reference sequence). Trimming stripped 4 bases from V and 9 bases from J, with 11 bases between. The CDR3 extends over 12 amino acids.